A single sample gave rise to the 20 T cell receptor beta chains below, sequenced in a study of T cell responses to AZD1222 COVID-19 vaccine (dated by TCRdb to the early 2020s). The sample's time point, from its label and the paper: baseline before first vaccination. Preparation of the library involved the immunoSEQ multiplex PCR assay. TCRdb obtained this table from immuneACCESS and retained in-frame rearrangements with V and J assigned. These tables miss some clones; where compared with another copy, unresolved V genes account for less than half of the shortfall, and the remainder is unexplained. The sample data list some 130,000 clones, and 90% of these were observed just once. Together, the top ten hold 6.9% of the sample. Sequences were derived from peripheral blood, sampled on day 0 of AZD1222 vaccination. The receptors come from an adult in good health.

The CDR3 loop is CASSLSGTANYGYTF. The CDR3 DNA is TGTGCCAGCAGTTTATCTGGGACGGCTAACTATGGCTACACCTTC. V gene TRBV27 combines with J gene TRBJ1-2; the D gene is possibly TRBD1 (5 bases). With 0 bases removed from V and 0 bases from J, the gap between germline ends came to 8 bases. Germline V gene lookup returns CDR1 MNHEY and CDR2 SMNVEV (reference sequence). This CDR3 spans 15 amino acids.

CDR3 residues: CATSDPPGAPTGELFF. CDR3 sequence (DNA): TGTGCCACCAGTGATCCTCCAGGAGCCCCCACCGGGGAGCTGTTTTTT. The chain uses TRBV24-1 and TRBJ2-2; D not certain. With 3 bases removed from V and 4 bases from J, the gap between germline ends came to 14 bases. The CDR3 sequence is 16 residues long. Germline loops: CDR1 KGHDR, CDR2 SFDVKD.

The chain carries TRBV28 and TRBJ2-3; D ambiguous. The CDR3 sequence is 13 residues long. Germline CDR1 is MDHEN and CDR2 is SYDVKM. Trimming cost V 7 bases and J 2 bases, with 10 bases left between them. The CDR3 sequence: CASISYSTDTQYF. CDR3 coding DNA: TGTGCCAGCATCTCCTATTCCACAGATACGCAGTATTTT.

CDR3 sequence (DNA): TGTGCCACCAGTGATTTGCAGGGGGCCTCGGGTAGGGAGACCCAGTACTTC. Its protein product is CATSDLQGASGRETQYF. The chain has TRBV24-1 and TRBJ2-5; the match to TRBD1 covers 8 bases. Looked up from germline, CDR1 is KGHDR and CDR2 is SFDVKD. The CDR3 runs 17 residues. V trimming: 0 bases; J trimming: 5 bases; junction bases outside the gene matches: 10.

This chain links TRBV30 with TRBJ2-1; perhaps D is TRBD1 or TRBD2 (5 bases each). The CDR3 sequence is 15 residues long. The ends were cut back, 3 bases at V and 8 bases at J, with 20 bases in the middle. The germline gives CDR1 GTSNPN, CDR2 SVGIG (reference sequence). CDR3 amino acids: CAWSLTQRGVDEQFF. In nucleotides, the CDR3 is TGTGCCTGGAGCCTGACCCAAAGAGGGGTCGATGAGCAGTTCTTC.

This chain links TRBV7-2 with TRBJ1-2, with D uncertain. The CDR3 covers 14 residues. Trimming stripped 7 bases from V and 3 bases from J, with 15 bases between. The germline CDR1 and CDR2 sequences are SGHTA and FQGNSA. This chain's CDR3 is CASTLGGADYGYTF. For the CDR3, the DNA is TGTGCCAGCACCCTAGGCGGCGCCGACTATGGCTACACCTTC. The whole variable domain, filled in from reference TRBV7-2 and TRBJ1-2, reads GAGVSQSPSNKVTEKGKDVELRCDPISGHTALYWYRQSLGQGLEFLIYFQGNSAPDKSGLPSDRFSAERTGGSVSTLTIQRTQQEDSAVYLCASTLGGADYGYTFGSGTRLTVV.

J is TRBJ1-1 and V is TRBV5-8; TRBD1 is a possible D gene (5 bases). The CDR3 has 14 amino acids. The ends were cut back, 0 bases at V and 3 bases at J, with 9 bases in the middle. CDR1 is SGHTS and CDR2 is YDEGEE in the germline V gene. In DNA form, the CDR3 reads TGTGCCAGCAGCTTGGGTTGGGGGGACACTGAAGCTTTCTTT. Its protein is CASSLGWGDTEAFF.

The chain has TRBV7-2 and TRBJ2-3; TRBD2 matches at 9 bases. Germline CDR1 SGHTA, CDR2 FQGNSA. Trimming at V came to 5 bases and at J to 6 bases, leaving 6 bases not matched to a gene. The length of the CDR3 is 14 residues. CDR3: CASSGAGGWDTQYF. DNA of the CDR3: TGTGCCAGCAGCGGAGCGGGGGGATGGGATACGCAGTATTTT.

This clone is a singleton in its sample. This chain connects TRBV28 to TRBJ2-7, with TRBD1 matching 9 bases. Looked up from germline, CDR1 is MDHEN and CDR2 is SYDVKM. There are 15 residues in the CDR3. The V gene end was trimmed by 8 bases and the J gene end by 4 bases; junction bases not matched to a gene: 12. The CDR3 here is CASQSGQGFGYEQYF. DNA of the CDR3: TGTGCCAGCCAATCCGGACAGGGGTTCGGGTACGAGCAGTACTTC.

This chain joins TRBV4-3 and TRBJ1-2, with TRBD1 as a possible D gene (5 bases). Trimming stripped 1 base from V and 1 base from J, with 7 bases between. The CDR3 covers 14 residues. Germline V lookup: CDR1 LGHNA, CDR2 YSLEER. CDR3 sequence reads: CASSQVQGNYGYTF. The CDR3 coding sequence is TGCGCCAGCAGCCAAGTCCAGGGTAACTATGGCTACACCTTC.

This chain links TRBV28 with TRBJ1-5; 7 bases align to TRBD1. Germline V gene lookup returns CDR1 MDHEN and CDR2 SYDVKM. V trimming: 7 bases; J trimming: 3 bases; junction bases outside the gene matches: 12. The CDR3 totals 16 residues. The CDR3 sequence is CASTVYGTVVNQPQHF. In DNA, the CDR3 is TGTGCCAGCACCGTATATGGGACAGTTGTCAATCAGCCCCAGCATTTT. The complete variable domain, with remaining parts taken from reference TRBV28 and TRBJ1-5, reads DVKVTQSSRYLVKRTGEKVFLECVQDMDHENMFWYRQDPGLGLRLIYFSYDVKMKEKGDIPEGYSVSREKKERFSLILESASTNQTSMYLCASTVYGTVVNQPQHFGDGTRLSIL.

The chain uses TRBV7-2 and TRBJ2-7, with TRBD2 matching 8 bases. This CDR3 region has 15 residues. V lost 1 base and J lost 3; bases outside the gene matches: 5. CDR1 is SGHTA and CDR2 is FQGNSA in the germline V gene. In DNA form, the CDR3 reads TGTGCCAGCAGCTTAGAGCGGGGGACACACTACGAGCAGTACTTC. It encodes CASSLERGTHYEQYF.

The J gene is TRBJ1-2, the V gene TRBV6-5; D remains ambiguous. This CDR3 contains 13 residues. Germline values: CDR1 MNHEY, CDR2 SVGAGI. V lost 11 bases and J 5 bases, leaving 18 bases between the germline ends. The CDR3 region has the DNA TGTGCCGCTAACCCTAGATCCGTTTATGGCTACACCTTC. Its protein product is CAANPRSVYGYTF.

This chain joins TRBV5-4 and TRBJ1-2; weak D call: TRBD1 (6 bases). The CDR3 runs to 14 residues. Looked up from germline, CDR1 is SGHNT and CDR2 is YYREEE (reference sequence). The V end was cut by 0 bases, the J end by 2 bases, with 8 bases between. CDR3 sequence reads: CASSLGGANYGYTF. Written as DNA, the CDR3 is TGTGCCAGCAGCTTGGGGGGGGCGAACTATGGCTACACCTTC.

This chain uses TRBV6-2 or TRBV6-3 with TRBJ1-6, with D maybe TRBD1 (6 bases). V gave up 5 bases and J gave up 3 bases, with 11 bases separating them. The CDR3 is 15 residues long. Germline-derived CDR1 and CDR2 are MNHEY and SVGEGT. The CDR3 loop is CASSRGQIYNSPLHF. For the CDR3, the DNA is TGTGCCAGCAGTCGAGGACAGATCTATAATTCACCCCTCCACTTT.

This clone is medium-sized. This chain uses TRBV6-4 with TRBJ2-3, with 10 bases identical to TRBD2. V lost 2 bases, J lost 0 bases, and 2 bases stayed unmatched. This CDR3 contains 16 residues. Germline V gene lookup returns CDR1 MRHNA and CDR2 SNTAGT. CDR3 bases: TGTGCCAGCAGTGACACTAGCGGGGAGAGCACAGATACGCAGTATTTT. Its translation: CASSDTSGESTDTQYF.

This clone was observed once. V usage is TRBV28 and J usage is TRBJ1-4; possible D gene TRBD1, 6 bases. The V gene lost 10 bases and the J gene lost 5 bases, with 17 bases spanning the gap. This CDR3 has 14 residues. Germline V gene data show CDR1 as MDHEN and CDR2 as SYDVKM. The CDR3 sequence: CATTGGGLNEKLFF. As DNA, the CDR3 is TGTGCCACCACGGGAGGGGGGCTGAATGAAAAACTGTTTTTT.

The chain is built from TRBV10-2 and TRBJ1-1; D might be TRBD1 (5 bases). Germline loops: CDR1 WSHSY, CDR2 SAAADI. The CDR3 contains 15 residues. V lost 11 bases and J 2 bases, leaving 21 bases between the germline ends. In DNA, the CDR3 is TGCGCCGCGGGTCGTGGGACGGATAGAAACACTGAAGCTTTCTTT. Encoded protein: CAAGRGTDRNTEAFF.

CDR3 sequence: CATSSHTGGYTF. The CDR3 coding sequence is TGTGCCACCAGTTCGCATACTGGGGGCTACACCTTC. V gene TRBV24-1 combines with J gene TRBJ1-2, with D unclear. CDR3 length: 12 amino acids. Deletions cut 6 bases from V and 8 bases from J, with 12 bases between. CDR1 KGHDR and CDR2 SFDVKD come from the germline V gene.

The V and J genes are TRBV24-1 and TRBJ1-1; TRBD1 matches at 9 bases. V was clipped by 7 bases and J by 3 bases; unmatched bases: 8. The germline V gene has CDR1 KGHDR and CDR2 SFDVKD. There are 15 residues in the CDR3. CDR3 nucleotide sequence: TGTGCCACCAGACCTACCGGGACAGGGTACACTGAAGCTTTCTTT. Amino acids: CATRPTGTGYTEAFF.